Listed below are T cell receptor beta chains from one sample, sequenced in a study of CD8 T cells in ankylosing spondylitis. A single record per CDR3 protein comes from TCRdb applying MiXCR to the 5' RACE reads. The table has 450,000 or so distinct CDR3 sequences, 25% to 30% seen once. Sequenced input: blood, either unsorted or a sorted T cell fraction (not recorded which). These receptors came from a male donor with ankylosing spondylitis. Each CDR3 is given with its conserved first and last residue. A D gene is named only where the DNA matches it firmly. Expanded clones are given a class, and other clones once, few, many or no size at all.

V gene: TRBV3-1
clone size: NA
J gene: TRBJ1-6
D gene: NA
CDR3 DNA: TGTGCCAGCAGCCACCCCCCGGGCGGCAGCTCCTATAATTCACCCCTCCACTTT
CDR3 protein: CASSHPPGGSSYNSPLHF

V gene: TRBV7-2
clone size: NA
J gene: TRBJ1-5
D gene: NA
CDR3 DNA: TGTGCCAGCAGCTTAGGGGGAACGGGCAATCAGCCCCAGCATTTT
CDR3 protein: CASSLGGTGNQPQHF

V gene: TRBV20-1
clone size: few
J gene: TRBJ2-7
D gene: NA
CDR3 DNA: TGCAGTGCTAGAGGGCGGGAAAACCCCTACGAGCAGTACTTC
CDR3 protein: CSARGRENPYEQYF

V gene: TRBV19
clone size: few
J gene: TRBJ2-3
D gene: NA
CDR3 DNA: TGTGCCAGTAGTATGGCGGCGTACGCTGGAGATACGCAGTATTTT
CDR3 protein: CASSMAAYAGDTQYF

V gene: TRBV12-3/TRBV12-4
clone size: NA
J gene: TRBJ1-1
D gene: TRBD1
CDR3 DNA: TGTGCCAGCCAGGGGGCCCGGAACACTGAAGCTTTCTTT
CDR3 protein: CASQGARNTEAFF

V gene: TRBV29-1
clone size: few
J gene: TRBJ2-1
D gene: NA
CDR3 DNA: TGCAGCGTTCCCTTGGGACTGGGATCCTACAATGAGCAGTTCTTC
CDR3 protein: CSVPLGLGSYNEQFF

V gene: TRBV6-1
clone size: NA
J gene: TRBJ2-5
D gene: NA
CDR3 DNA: TGTGCCAGCAGTGAAGTAGGGAGGGAGACCCAGTACTTC
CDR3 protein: CASSEVGRETQYF

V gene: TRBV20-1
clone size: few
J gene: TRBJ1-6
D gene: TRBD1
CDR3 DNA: TGCAGTGCTAAGGGGACAGTTAGCTCCTATAATTCACCCCTCCACTTT
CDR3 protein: CSAKGTVSSYNSPLHF

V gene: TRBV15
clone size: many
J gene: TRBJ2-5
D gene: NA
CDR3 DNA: TGTGCCACCAGTCGCCAAGAGACCCAGTACTTC
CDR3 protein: CATSRQETQYF

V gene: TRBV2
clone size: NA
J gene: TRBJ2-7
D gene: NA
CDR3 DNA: TGTGCCAGCAGTGAGGGGCAGGAGACCTACGAGCAGTACTTC
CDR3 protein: CASSEGQETYEQYF

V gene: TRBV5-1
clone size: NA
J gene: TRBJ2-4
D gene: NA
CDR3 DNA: TGCGCCAGCAGCGAATGGGGAACCAAAAACATTCAGTACTTC
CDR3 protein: CASSEWGTKNIQYF

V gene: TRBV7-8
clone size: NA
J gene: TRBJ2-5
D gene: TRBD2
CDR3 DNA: TGTGCCAGCATAAACCGATTTCGCGGGAGTGAGACCCAGTACTTC
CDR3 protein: CASINRFRGSETQYF

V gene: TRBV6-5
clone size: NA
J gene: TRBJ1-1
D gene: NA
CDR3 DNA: TGTGCCAGCAGTTACAGGGATCTGCCCCCCACTGAAGCTTTCTTT
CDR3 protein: CASSYRDLPPTEAFF

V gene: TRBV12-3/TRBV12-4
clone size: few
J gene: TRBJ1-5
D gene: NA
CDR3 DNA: TGTGCCAGCAGTTCGTCGGGGGGCCTGCCCCAGCATTTT
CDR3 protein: CASSSSGGLPQHF

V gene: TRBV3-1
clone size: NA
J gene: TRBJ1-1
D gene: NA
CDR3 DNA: TGTGCCAGCAGCCAAGTCAATAACAGGGTTTTGAACACTGAAGCTTTCTTT
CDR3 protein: CASSQVNNRVLNTEAFF

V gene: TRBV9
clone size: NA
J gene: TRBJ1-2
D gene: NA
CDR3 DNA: TGTGCCAGCAGTCTGCGTGCCTATGGCTACACCTTC
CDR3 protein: CASSLRAYGYTF

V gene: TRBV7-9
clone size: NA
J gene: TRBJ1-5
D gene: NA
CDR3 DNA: TGTGCCAGCAGCTTAGATACGCAGCCCCAGCATTTT
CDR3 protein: CASSLDTQPQHF

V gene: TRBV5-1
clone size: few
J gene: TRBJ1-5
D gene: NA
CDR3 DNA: TGCGCCAGCAGCTTGGGGGACACCCCTGATCAGCCCCAGCATTTT
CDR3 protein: CASSLGDTPDQPQHF

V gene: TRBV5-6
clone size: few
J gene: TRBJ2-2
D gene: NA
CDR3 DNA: TGTGCCAGCAGCTTGTCTAGCGAGCCCGACCACACCGGGGAGCTGTTTTTT
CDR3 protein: CASSLSSEPDHTGELFF

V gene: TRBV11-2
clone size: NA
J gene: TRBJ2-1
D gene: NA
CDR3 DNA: TGTGCCAGCGTGATGGCTTGGGAGCAGTTCTTC
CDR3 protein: CASVMAWEQFF

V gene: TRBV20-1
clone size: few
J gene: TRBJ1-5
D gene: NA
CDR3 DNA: TGCAGTGCTAGGGTGGATCAGCCCCAGCATTTT
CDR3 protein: CSARVDQPQHF

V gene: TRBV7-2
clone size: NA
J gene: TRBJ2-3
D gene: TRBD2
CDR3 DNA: TGTGCCAGCAGCCCCAGGACTAGTAGGGGAGATACGCAGTATTTT
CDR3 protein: CASSPRTSRGDTQYF

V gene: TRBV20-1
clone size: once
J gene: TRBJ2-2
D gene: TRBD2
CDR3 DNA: TGCAGTGCTAGACCGGGACTACTGAAGACCGGGGAGCTGTTTTTT
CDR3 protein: CSARPGLLKTGELFF

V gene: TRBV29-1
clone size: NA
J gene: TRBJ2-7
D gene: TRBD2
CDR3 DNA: TGCAGCACTGCCGGGACTACTCAATACGAGCAGTACTTC
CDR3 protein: CSTAGTTQYEQYF

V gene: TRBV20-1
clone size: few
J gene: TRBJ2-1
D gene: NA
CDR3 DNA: TGCAGTGCCAACACCCCCACAGCTGGGTCCTACAATGAGCAGTTCTTC
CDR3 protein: CSANTPTAGSYNEQFF

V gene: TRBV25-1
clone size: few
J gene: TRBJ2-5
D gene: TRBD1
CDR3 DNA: TGTGCCAGCAGTGTCGGGACAGGAAGAGAGACCCAGTACTTC
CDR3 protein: CASSVGTGRETQYF

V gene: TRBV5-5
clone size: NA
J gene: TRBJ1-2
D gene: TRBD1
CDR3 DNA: TGTGCCAGCAGCTTGGGCACCAGGGGGGTCTATGGCTACACCTTC
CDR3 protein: CASSLGTRGVYGYTF

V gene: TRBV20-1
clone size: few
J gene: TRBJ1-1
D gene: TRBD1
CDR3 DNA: TGCAGTGCTAGACGCAGGGGGACTGAAGCTTTCTTT
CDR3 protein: CSARRRGTEAFF

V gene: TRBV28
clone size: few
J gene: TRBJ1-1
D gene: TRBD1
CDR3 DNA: TGTGCCAGCACTTCCTGGGGGACAGTGGCTTTCTTT
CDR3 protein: CASTSWGTVAFF

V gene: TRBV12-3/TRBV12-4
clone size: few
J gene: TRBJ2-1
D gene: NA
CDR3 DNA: TGTGCCAGCAGTTGGGGACTGGATGAGCAGTTCTTC
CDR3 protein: CASSWGLDEQFF

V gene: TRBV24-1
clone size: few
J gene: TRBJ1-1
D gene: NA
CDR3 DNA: TGTGCCACCAGTGATCCTGGCCGAGGGGACACTGAAGCTTTCTTT
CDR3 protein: CATSDPGRGDTEAFF

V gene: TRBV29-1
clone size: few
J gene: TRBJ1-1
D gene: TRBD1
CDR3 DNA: TGCAGCGTCCGGACAGGGCTGGCGACTGAAGCTTTCTTT
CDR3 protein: CSVRTGLATEAFF

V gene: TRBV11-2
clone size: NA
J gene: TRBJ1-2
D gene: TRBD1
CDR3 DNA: TGTGCCAGCAGCTTACCCGGGACAGGTGTCTTCGTTCTGGGCTCCACCACCTTC
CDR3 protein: CASSLPGTGVFVLGSTTF

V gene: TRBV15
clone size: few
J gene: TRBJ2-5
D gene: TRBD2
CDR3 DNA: TGTGCCACCAGCACTCTAGCGGGAGGGCAAGAGACCCAGTACTTC
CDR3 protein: CATSTLAGGQETQYF

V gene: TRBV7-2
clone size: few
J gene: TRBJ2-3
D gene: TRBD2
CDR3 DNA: TGTGCCAGCAGTCCTACTAGCGGGAGCCTCGCAGATACGCAGTATTTT
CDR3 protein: CASSPTSGSLADTQYF

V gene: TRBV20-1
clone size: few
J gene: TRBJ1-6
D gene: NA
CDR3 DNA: TGCAGTGCTCCGGAGACCGAGAGCTCCTATAATTCACCCCTCCACTTT
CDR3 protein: CSAPETESSYNSPLHF

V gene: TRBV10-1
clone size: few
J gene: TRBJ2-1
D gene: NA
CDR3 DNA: TGCGCCAGCGGGACTCCATTGGGCAATGAGCAGTTCTTC
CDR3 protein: CASGTPLGNEQFF

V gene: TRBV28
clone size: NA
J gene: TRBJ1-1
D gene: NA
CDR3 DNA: TGTGCCAGCAGGTACAGGAACACTGAAGCTTTCTTT
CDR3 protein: CASRYRNTEAFF

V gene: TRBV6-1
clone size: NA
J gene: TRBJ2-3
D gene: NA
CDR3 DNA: TGTGCCACCCTAACGGGGTTTGGGGGAACAGATACGCAGTATTTT
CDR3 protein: CATLTGFGGTDTQYF

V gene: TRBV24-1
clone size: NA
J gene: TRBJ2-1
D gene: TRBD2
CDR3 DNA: TGTGCCACCAGTGACTCTGGACTAGGAGACAATGAGCAGTTCTTC
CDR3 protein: CATSDSGLGDNEQFF

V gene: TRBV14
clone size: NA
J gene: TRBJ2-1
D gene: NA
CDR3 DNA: TGTGCCAGCAGCCAAGCGATGGGTTCCTACAATGAGCAGTTCTTC
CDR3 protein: CASSQAMGSYNEQFF

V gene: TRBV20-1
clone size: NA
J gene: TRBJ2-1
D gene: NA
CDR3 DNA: TGCAGTGCTCCAAGCCGGGGTAATGAGCAGTTCTTC
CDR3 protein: CSAPSRGNEQFF

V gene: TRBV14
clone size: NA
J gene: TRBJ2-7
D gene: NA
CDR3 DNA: TGTGCCAGCAGCCAATACCGAGGGACACACGCCTACGAGCAGTACTTC
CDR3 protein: CASSQYRGTHAYEQYF

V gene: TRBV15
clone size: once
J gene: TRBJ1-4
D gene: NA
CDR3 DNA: TGTGCCACCAGCAGGGAGAAGAGATCGGGGGAAAAACTGTTTTTT
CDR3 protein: CATSREKRSGEKLFF

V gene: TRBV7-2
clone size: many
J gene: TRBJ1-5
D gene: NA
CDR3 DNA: TGTGCCAGCAGCTTGGCCCCTGTTCAGCCCCAGCATTTT
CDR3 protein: CASSLAPVQPQHF